The table lists the clone carrying this T cell receptor beta chain with a few counts. Antigen unknown. From the reads, TCRdb called clonotypes with MiXCR, one entry per CDR3 protein. The table shows more than 650,000 distinct CDR3 sequences, with roughly a third occurring only once. CDR1 SGHTA and CDR2 FQGNSA come from the germline V gene. The CDR3 sequence is 16 residues long. V shed 5 bases and J 3 bases; nucleotides not matched to a gene: 12. The data are from a study of T cell repertoires in cytomegalovirus infection. Across the study: Indications of both CMV infection and matching HLA type were provided by public TCR beta signatures.

Study observations and caveats: HLA-C-restricted CMV-specific TCR beta clonotypes were dominant in the ex vivo response.

V usage is TRBV7-2 and J usage is TRBJ2-7, with 8 bases that match TRBD2. The TCR sequence derives from a human donor in good health (CMV status not recorded). Some clones in this sample may be carry-over from other donors' samples. The sequenced sample was PBMCs. DNA for the CDR3: TGTGCCAGCAGCCCCCGTAGCGGGGACATAGGCTACGAGCAGTACTTC. This gives the protein CASSPRSGDIGYEQYF.